The rows below give T cell receptor beta chains drawn from one sample of a study of Ad26.COV2.S vaccination and SARS-CoV-2 variants. Clones were read by immunoSEQ multiplex PCR, and TCRdb kept only the in-frame ones, dropping some. The sample carries 400,000 to 450,000 clones, about nine tenths recorded once. The sequencing used peripheral blood, collected in a trial of Ad26.COV2.S vaccine versus placebo. Receptors were obtained from a person between 18 and 65 years old who received the Ad26.COV2.S COVID-19 vaccine or a placebo. CDR3s include the opening cysteine and the closing phenylalanine or tryptophan. The D gene is left open where the match is weak. The size field is filled for only some rows; it gives once, few, many or a size class.

length,size,V,J,D,DNA,CDR3
16,.,TRBV4-2,TRBJ2-7,.,TGTGCCAGCAGCCAAGATTTAACAGTTTCTTCCTACGAGCAGTACTTC,CASSQDLTVSSYEQYF
16,.,TRBV4-3,TRBJ2-1,TRBD2,TGCGCCAGCAGCCAAGATTTTTCTAGCGGCTACAATGAGCAGTTCTTC,CASSQDFSSGYNEQFF
16,.,TRBV28,TRBJ2-7,.,TGTGCCAGCAGCCCCGAAAGATCCGGTCGCCCCTACGAGCAGTACTTC,CASSPERSGRPYEQYF
14,.,TRBV19,TRBJ1-2,TRBD1,TGTGCCAGTAGACGACTCACAGGGGTCTATGGCTACACCTTC,CASRRLTGVYGYTF
16,.,TRBV15,TRBJ1-5,.,TGTGCCACCAGCAGTCTCCCCGGCCAGGGCAATCAGCCCCAGCATTTT,CATSSLPGQGNQPQHF
13,once,TRBV5-1,TRBJ1-2,TRBD1,TGCGCCAGCAGCTTGGCGGACAGGGGGGGCTACACCTTC,CASSLADRGGYTF
16,.,TRBV9,TRBJ1-1,.,TGTGCCAGCAGCGTAGCTAAAAGGAGGATGAACACTGAAGCTTTCTTT,CASSVAKRRMNTEAFF
16,.,TRBV9,TRBJ2-7,.,TGTGCCAGCAGCGTAGCTGCGGCCTCCGGCTCCTACGAGCAGTACTTC,CASSVAAASGSYEQYF
14,.,TRBV4-3,TRBJ1-6,.,TGCGCCAGCAGCCAAGCCTATTCTAATTCACCCCTCCACTTT,CASSQAYSNSPLHF
14,.,TRBV6-5,TRBJ1-6,TRBD1,TGTGCCAGCAAGAGACTACAGGGGGATTCACCCCTCCACTTT,CASKRLQGDSPLHF
11,.,TRBV6-5,TRBJ2-2,.,TGTGCCAGCATCAAAGCCGGGGAGCTGTTTTTT,CASIKAGELFF
15,.,TRBV5-1,TRBJ2-3,.,TGCGCCAGCAGCTTGGGAGACAGAAACGGAGATACGCAGTATTTT,CASSLGDRNGDTQYF
14,.,TRBV30,TRBJ1-6,.,TGTGCCTGGAGTGTAACGAGTAAGGATTCACCCCTCCACTTT,CAWSVTSKDSPLHF
14,few,TRBV6-5,TRBJ2-2,.,TGTGCCAGCAGCCCAACCCGGAACACCGGGGAGCTGTTTTTT,CASSPTRNTGELFF
16,.,TRBV5-1,TRBJ2-2,.,TGCGCCAGCAGCTTGGTACAGGGCCCCAACACCGGGGAGCTGTTTTTT,CASSLVQGPNTGELFF
18,.,TRBV7-2,TRBJ2-7,TRBD2,TGTGCCAGCAGCTTAGGGCCCCTAACCGGGAGGGTAACCTACGAGCAGTACTTC,CASSLGPLTGRVTYEQYF
12,.,TRBV3-1/TRBV3-2,TRBJ1-2,.,TGTGCCAGCAGCCCCCGCGGGGATGGCTACACCTTC,CASSPRGDGYTF
14,.,TRBV27,TRBJ1-6,.,TGTGCCAGACGGTCACCCTATAATAATTCACCCCTCCACTTT,CARRSPYNNSPLHF
15,.,TRBV4-3,TRBJ2-7,.,TGCGCCAGCAGCCAAGAAAGGGTAGTCGGGTACGAGCAGTACTTC,CASSQERVVGYEQYF
17,.,TRBV4-1,TRBJ2-1,.,TGCGCCAGCAGTCTCCCTCCTAAGACGACAGATACCAATGAGCAGTTCTTC,CASSLPPKTTDTNEQFF
15,.,TRBV9,TRBJ2-7,TRBD1,TGTGCCAGCAGCGTAGCCCCGGGACAGGGCGGAGAGCAGTACTTC,CASSVAPGQGGEQYF
14,.,TRBV18,TRBJ2-5,.,TGTGCCAGCTCACCAATCCACACCCAAGAGACCCAGTACTTC,CASSPIHTQETQYF
15,.,TRBV7-9,TRBJ2-1,TRBD2,TGTGCCAGCAGCTTGGGACTAGCGGGAGTCAATGAGCAGTTCTTC,CASSLGLAGVNEQFF
16,once,TRBV5-1,TRBJ2-2,TRBD1,TGCGCCAGCAGCAGCTCCGGGACAGGGGGAGCCGGGGAGCTGTTTTTT,CASSSSGTGGAGELFF
16,.,TRBV29-1,TRBJ2-7,.,TGCAGCGTTTTAGGGGGGAGAGACAGGTACCCCTACGAGCAGTACTTC,CSVLGGRDRYPYEQYF
14,once,TRBV18,TRBJ1-4,.,TGTGCCAGCTCACCGGTTAGGATGAATGAAAAACTGTTTTTT,CASSPVRMNEKLFF
14,.,TRBV7-2,TRBJ2-7,.,TGTGCCAGCAGCTTAGGGGGTCATTCTTACGAGCAGTACTTC,CASSLGGHSYEQYF
15,.,TRBV11-2,TRBJ1-5,TRBD1,TGTGCCAGCAGCTCCGGACAGGGGGACAATCAGCCCCAGCATTTT,CASSSGQGDNQPQHF
18,.,TRBV4-3,TRBJ1-1,TRBD1,TGCGCCAGCAGCCAAGATCTGGGACAGGGGGTGATGAACACTGAAGCTTTCTTT,CASSQDLGQGVMNTEAFF